One sample yielded the 2 T cell receptor beta chains listed below, sequenced in a study of human T cells and chemical hapten exposure. Specified time point: patch test 2, 6 weeks after DPC sensitization. As for treatment: therapeutic diphenylcyclopropenone sensitization with weekly scalp DPC. TCRdb reprocessed the RACE reads with MiXCR, giving one entry per CDR3 protein. The top ten clones hold roughly 5% of a sample with more than 80,000 distinct CDR3 sequences, less than 11% of them seen once. The input for sequencing was whole blood, taken in connection with sensitization to the hapten diphenylcyclopropenone (DPC). Every receptor here comes from a woman in her forties or fifties with alopecia areata. Some clones in this sample may be carry-over from other donors' samples.

In its sample, this clonotype was seen many times. The rearrangement joins TRBV30 to TRBJ2-5; weak D call: TRBD2 (5 bases). Germline V lookup: CDR1 GTSNPN, CDR2 SVGIG (reference sequence). The CDR3 extends over 13 amino acids. V was shortened by 3 bases and J by 5 bases, with 13 bases between the two germline ends. DNA of the CDR3: TGTGCCTGGAGACGTTCAAGGAGGGAGACCCAGTACTTC. Residues: CAWRRSRRETQYF.

This clonotype was found a few times. The rearrangement joins TRBV29-1 to TRBJ1-4; the match to TRBD1 covers 9 bases. The junction had 7 bases not matched to a gene; V was cut back by 7 bases and J by 7 bases. Germline V lookup: CDR1 SQVTM, CDR2 ANQGSEA. The CDR3 is 13 amino acids. This CDR3 is CSATGTGTEKLFF. CDR3 DNA: TGCAGCGCTACCGGGACAGGGACTGAAAAACTGTTTTTT.